Listed below are T cell receptor beta chains from one sample, sequenced in a study of control samples from healthy donors and cancer patients. The repertoire was sequenced with immunoSEQ multiplex PCR; TCRdb's copy has only in-frame clones and lacks some. The sample has about 140,000 clones; 88% are singletons. The sequenced material came from blood. The receptors were gathered from a woman younger than 45 in good health. The CDR3 runs from the conserved cysteine through the conserved F or W. Each record gives: J gene, D gene, clone size, V gene, CDR3 DNA, CDR3 protein. The D gene is left open where the match is weak. Clone size is shown for a subset of rows, as once, few, many or a class of expanded clone.

>TRBJ2-1|NA|NA|TRBV12-5
TGTGCTAGTGGATATTACAATGAGCAGTTCTTC
CASGYYNEQFF
>TRBJ2-1|TRBD2|NA|TRBV14
TGTGCCAGCAGCCCCCTGCTAGCGGGAGATAAGGGTGAGCAGTTCTTC
CASSPLLAGDKGEQFF
>TRBJ1-6|NA|few|TRBV27
TGTGCCAGCAGCCCGGATAGCTCCTATAATTCACCCCTCCACTTT
CASSPDSSYNSPLHF
>TRBJ2-3|NA|NA|TRBV21-1
TGTGCCAGCGGCCCCGGGCTACTCACAGATACGCAGTATTTT
CASGPGLLTDTQYF
>TRBJ2-5|NA|once|TRBV9
TGTGCCAGCAGCGTAGGGCCAAACCAAGAGACCCAGTACTTC
CASSVGPNQETQYF
>TRBJ2-3|TRBD2|NA|TRBV14
TGTGCCAGCAGCCAGTTAGCGGGAACGAGCAGGAATACGCAGTATTTT
CASSQLAGTSRNTQYF
>TRBJ2-5|NA|NA|TRBV6-5
TGTGCCAGCAAGTGGCAGGAGGGTCAAGAGACCCAGTACTTC
CASKWQEGQETQYF
>TRBJ2-2|TRBD1|NA|TRBV2
TGTGCCAGTGCAAGGACAGGGGATATGGCCGGGGAGCTGTTTTTT
CASARTGDMAGELFF
>TRBJ1-2|NA|once|TRBV3-1/TRBV3-2
TGTGCCAGCAGCCAAGATCGCGCCAGGGGTAACTATGGCTACACCTTC
CASSQDRARGNYGYTF
>TRBJ2-1|TRBD2|NA|TRBV2
TGTGCCAGCAGCGTCACGGGGACTAGTGGCGATGAGCAGTTCTTC
CASSVTGTSGDEQFF
>TRBJ2-7|NA|NA|TRBV6-5
TGTGCCAGCAGTACCGGGGCAGGAGCGTACGAGCAGTACTTC
CASSTGAGAYEQYF
>TRBJ2-7|NA|NA|TRBV14
TGTGCCAGCAGCCAATTCCGGGACTCCTACGAGCAGTACTTC
CASSQFRDSYEQYF
>TRBJ2-7|TRBD2|NA|TRBV11-3
TGTGCCAGCAGCTTAGTTAGCGGGAGCGTAAGTCCCTACGAGCAGTACTTC
CASSLVSGSVSPYEQYF
>TRBJ1-1|NA|once|TRBV28
TGTGCCAGCAGTTACGCAGCAGAAGCTTTCTTT
CASSYAAEAFF
>TRBJ1-2|NA|NA|TRBV29-1
TGCAGCGTTGAAGATAGAGAAAGCTACACCTTC
CSVEDRESYTF
>TRBJ1-3|NA|NA|TRBV7-9
TGTGCCAGCAGCTTTCAGGGCAGCAGCTCTGGAAACACCATATATTTT
CASSFQGSSSGNTIYF
>TRBJ1-4|NA|NA|TRBV30
TGTGCCTGGAGTGGTGGGATCGTGGACGAAAAACTGTTTTTT
CAWSGGIVDEKLFF
>TRBJ1-4|TRBD1|NA|TRBV5-5
TGTGCCAGCAGCTTGGACGGACAGGGGGCAGAAAAACTGTTTTTT
CASSLDGQGAEKLFF
>TRBJ2-7|NA|NA|TRBV29-1
TGCAGCGTTGTGGGACATAGCTACGAGCAGTACTTC
CSVVGHSYEQYF
>TRBJ2-1|NA|few|TRBV7-9
TGTGCCAGCAGCCTTACCGCCAGCCGTGAGCAGTTCTTC
CASSLTASREQFF
>TRBJ2-7|NA|NA|TRBV29-1
TGCAGCGTTGGGGACCCAGACTACGAGCAGTACTTC
CSVGDPDYEQYF
>TRBJ1-5|TRBD1|NA|TRBV10-3
TGTGCCATCAGCCCGGACAGGGGGGTTCAGCCCCAGCATTTT
CAISPDRGVQPQHF
>TRBJ1-4|TRBD1|NA|TRBV9
TGTGCCAGCAGCGGAACAGGGGAAGATCGGGAAAAACTGTTTTTT
CASSGTGEDREKLFF
>TRBJ1-2|NA|NA|TRBV19
TGTGCCAGTAGTAATCGGCAGAACAGCTATGGCTACACCTTC
CASSNRQNSYGYTF
>TRBJ2-3|TRBD1|once|TRBV19
TGTGCCAGTCATACGGGGACAGGGGGCGTTAGGGCTACGCAGTATTTT
CASHTGTGGVRATQYF
>TRBJ1-5|NA|NA|TRBV29-1
TGCAGCGTCCGAGGCATATCGGAGAATCAGCCCCAGCATTTT
CSVRGISENQPQHF
>TRBJ1-5|NA|NA|TRBV6-1
TGTGCCAGCAGTGAATATGGGGGATGGAGCAATCAGCCCCAGCATTTT
CASSEYGGWSNQPQHF
>TRBJ2-2|NA|NA|TRBV24-1
TGTGCCACCAGTGAGGGGGACACCGGGGAGCTGTTTTTT
CATSEGDTGELFF